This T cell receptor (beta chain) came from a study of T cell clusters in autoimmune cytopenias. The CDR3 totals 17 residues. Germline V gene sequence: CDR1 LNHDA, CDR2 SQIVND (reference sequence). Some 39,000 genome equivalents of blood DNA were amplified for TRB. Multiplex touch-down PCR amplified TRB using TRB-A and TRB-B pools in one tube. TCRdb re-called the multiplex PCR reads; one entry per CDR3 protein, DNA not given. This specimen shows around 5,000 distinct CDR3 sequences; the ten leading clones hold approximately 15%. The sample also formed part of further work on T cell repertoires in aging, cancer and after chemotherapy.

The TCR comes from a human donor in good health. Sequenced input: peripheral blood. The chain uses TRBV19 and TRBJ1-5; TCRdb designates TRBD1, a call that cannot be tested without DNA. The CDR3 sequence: CASSMRRGQGAYQPQHF.